This T cell receptor beta chain was captured by sequencing in a study of blood T cell repertoires in COVID-19. In the study overall: Sites in the United States, Italy and Spain provided acute and convalescent COVID-19 samples.

In the authors' methods: Amplification with reference gene primers provided the estimates of nucleated cell counts. Here immunoSEQ multiplex PCR was the method, and the copy in TCRdb shows in-frame clones only, minus some. That table furnishes V, J and clone size, whereas the DNA furnished D and trimming. Of approximately 49,000 clones detected, 82% appear once; the ten largest clones hold roughly 3%. From germline, CDR1 is SNHLY and CDR2 FYNNEI. The trim removed 8 bases at V and 5 bases at J, leaving 3 bases unmatched. This CDR3 is built from 12 residues. The source material was peripheral blood. The clonotype comes from a woman aged 55-70 years with acute or convalescent COVID-19. The V gene is TRBV2, the J gene TRBJ2-1, with 7 bases that match TRBD1. Written as DNA, the CDR3 is TGTGCCAGCTCGGGACAGAACAATGAGCAGTTCTTC. Translation: CASSGQNNEQFF.